This T cell receptor beta chain emerged from a study of PD-L1 blockade in urothelial cancer. Study-wide context: Atezolizumab, begun by patients at some point between 2013 and 2014, was given at 1,200 mg intravenously every 3 weeks. Blood samples had a median of 141,255 T cells.

Using immunoSEQ multiplex PCR, the repertoire was profiled, and TCRdb retains in-frame clones only, with some absent. The data contain 100,000 to 150,000 clones, about 83% of them seen just once; the ten biggest clones take up roughly 2.4%. The time point is: peripheral blood 6 weeks after treatment start. V shed 0 bases, J shed 3 bases, and the junction held 5 bases outside the gene matches. Germline V gene data show CDR1 as LGHNA and CDR2 as YNFKEQ. There are 15 residues in the CDR3. The source is a man aged 45 to 65 with urothelial cancer. The source material was PBMCs, sampled around atezolizumab (anti-PD-L1) treatment. This chain links TRBV4-2 with TRBJ2-7; the match to TRBD2 covers 7 bases. CDR3 DNA: TGTGCCAGCAGCCAAGATCCGGGAGGAAGCTACGAGCAGTACTTC. It translates to CASSQDPGGSYEQYF.